Sequencing of this TCR beta chain was carried out in a study of blood T cell repertoires in COVID-19. Produced via immunoSEQ multiplex PCR; TCRdb's table is partial and in-frame only. Counted here are over 70,000 clones, 83% occurring once; the ten biggest clones make up approximately 7%. The TCR originated in a man aged 25-40 years with COVID-19, enrolled during active disease. Material for sequencing was peripheral blood.

In DNA form, the CDR3 reads TGTGCCACCTCAGGGTCCCATCAAGAGACCCAGTACTTC. Amino acid sequence: CATSGSHQETQYF. The rearrangement links TRBV24-1 to TRBJ2-5; weak D call: TRBD1 (5 bases). CDR3 length: 13 residues. V was cut by 9 bases and J by 2 bases, with 12 bases left in between. Germline V gene lookup returns CDR1 KGHDR and CDR2 SFDVKD.